The 23 T cell receptor beta chains reported below all come from one sample, sequenced in a study of cytomegalovirus exposure and HLA in healthy donors. In the PCR, 60 Vbeta and 13 Jbeta primers were used. Sequencing used immunoSEQ multiplex PCR; TCRdb keeps in-frame clones, though not all of them. The sample lists 98,000 or so clones, 70% to 80% occurring once. The specimen sequenced was PBMCs. The receptors derive from a man in his 60s in good health and CMV-seropositive.

The chain joins TRBV12-5 to TRBJ1-2; maybe TRBD1 (6 bases). V lost 1 base and J lost 2, with 20 bases in between. Germline V gene data show CDR1 as LGHNT and CDR2 as FRNRAP. The CDR3 spans 18 residues. The CDR3 nucleotides are TGTGCTAGTGGTTTGGAACCCAAGGACAGCGTACTCAACTATGGCTACACCTTC. This gives the protein CASGLEPKDSVLNYGYTF. The variable domain in full, with the rest retrieved from reference TRBV12-5 and TRBJ1-2, is DARVTQTPRHKVTEMGQEVTMRCQPILGHNTVFWYRQTMMQGLELLAYFRNRAPLDDSGMPKDRFSAEMPDATLATLKIQPSEPRDSAVYFCASGLEPKDSVLNYGYTFGSGTRLTVV.

V usage is TRBV10-3 and J usage is TRBJ2-7; 8 bases line up with TRBD2. V shed 5 bases, J shed 4 bases, and the junction held 7 bases outside the gene matches. This CDR3 contains 14 residues. Germline assignment: CDR1 ENHRY and CDR2 SYGVKD. The CDR3 bases are TGTGCCATCAGTCGGCGCGGGGGGACTTACGAGCAGTACTTC. Encoded protein: CAISRRGGTYEQYF.

The J gene is TRBJ1-6, the V gene TRBV5-5; no definite D call. The germline CDR1 and CDR2 sequences are SGHKS and YYEKEE (reference sequence). The CDR3 consists of 13 residues. The V gene lost 0 bases and the J gene lost 8 bases, with 6 bases spanning the gap. CDR3 in amino acids: CASSLDHYSPLHF. In DNA, the CDR3 is TGTGCCAGCAGCTTGGACCACTATTCACCCCTCCACTTT.

This clone was detected only once. This chain uses TRBV7-9 with TRBJ2-5; perhaps TRBD1 as D (6 bases). From germline, CDR1 is SEHNR and CDR2 FQNEAQ (reference sequence). This CDR3 contains 14 residues. V lost 5 bases and J lost 1, with 11 bases in between. CDR3 loop: CASSHTGTQETQYF. CDR3 coding DNA: TGTGCCAGCAGCCATACAGGGACCCAAGAGACCCAGTACTTC.

In its sample, this clone was seen many times. CDR3 in amino acids: CASSSNRVPGNTIYF. DNA of the CDR3: TGTGCCAGCAGCTCCAACAGGGTCCCTGGAAACACCATATATTTT. V and J are TRBV7-9 and TRBJ1-3, with a tentative D call TRBD1 (6 bases). CDR1 and CDR2 from the germline V gene are SEHNR and FQNEAQ (reference sequence). This CDR3 contains 15 residues. Trimming stripped 4 bases from V and 2 bases from J, with 12 bases between.

The chain is built from TRBV10-2 and TRBJ2-7; 7 bases map to TRBD2. V lost 7 bases and J lost 2; bases outside the gene matches: 5. The CDR3 totals 13 residues. From germline, CDR1 is WSHSY and CDR2 SAAADI. The CDR3 DNA sequence: TGCGCCAGCACCGGGACTATCACCTACGAGCAGTACTTC. It specifies CASTGTITYEQYF.

The chain combines TRBV12-5 with TRBJ2-2; 9 bases agree with TRBD1. Germline lookup yields CDR1 LGHNT and CDR2 FRNRAP. The CDR3 is 15 residues long. The V gene end was trimmed by 10 bases and the J gene end by 1 base; junction bases not matched to a gene: 7. CDR3 region: CATEQGALNTGELFF. CDR3 coding DNA: TGTGCTACCGAACAGGGGGCCCTGAACACCGGGGAGCTGTTTTTT.

Concerning this clone itself: The CDR3 end shows no conserved phenylalanine or tryptophan, and so a read error is likely. The V and J genes are TRBV5-1 and TRBJ1-2; no clear D gene. CDR1 and CDR2 from the germline V gene are SGHRS and YFSETQ. The germline V and J ends were trimmed by 1 base and 2 bases, with 9 bases remaining between them. CDR3 length: 14 residues. CDR3 protein: CASSLTATNYGYTL. CDR3 sequence (DNA): TGCGCCAGCAGCTTGACGGCCACCAACTATGGCTACACCCTC.

The chain uses TRBV18 and TRBJ2-7; 9 bases agree with TRBD1. V shed 2 bases and J 2 bases; nucleotides not matched to a gene: 4. Germline V gives CDR1 KGHSH, CDR2 LQKENI. This CDR3 spans 15 amino acids. The DNA of the CDR3 is TGTGCCAGCTCACCAGGGGGACAGGGAACCTACGAGCAGTACTTC. Its translation is CASSPGGQGTYEQYF.

This clone has just one count. The gene calls are TRBV4-1 and TRBJ2-7; 7 bases agree with TRBD1. J was trimmed by 2 bases and V by 2 bases; bases with no gene match: 9. The germline CDR1 and CDR2 sequences are MGHRA and YSYEKL. The CDR3 covers 16 residues. The CDR3 DNA sequence: TGCGCCAGCAGCCAAATTTGGAGCACAGGGGCCTACGAGCAGTACTTC. Translation gives CASSQIWSTGAYEQYF.

This clone came up once. This sequence joins TRBV18 and TRBJ2-1; TRBD1 agrees at 7 bases. Looked up from germline, CDR1 is KGHSH and CDR2 is LQKENI. The CDR3 covers 14 residues. V dropped 2 bases and J dropped 8; count of bases not matched to a gene: 6. CDR3 in amino acids: CASSPTHRGYEQFF. CDR3 bases: TGTGCCAGCTCACCAACCCACAGGGGCTATGAGCAGTTCTTC.

The gene calls are TRBV19 and TRBJ2-7; 7 bases align to TRBD2. The CDR3 length is 13 residues. V lost 6 bases and J lost 2; bases outside the gene matches: 4. In germline, CDR1 is LNHDA, CDR2 SQIVND (reference sequence). CDR3 coding DNA: TGTGCCAGTAGCCGGGGGGAGACCTACGAGCAGTACTTC. This translates into CASSRGETYEQYF.

The J gene is TRBJ2-3, the V gene TRBV7-2, with a weak D call TRBD1 (6 bases). V was shortened by 5 bases and J by 6 bases, with 18 bases between the two germline ends. CDR1 is SGHTA, CDR2 FQGNSA, per germline. The CDR3 runs to 15 residues. The CDR3 bases are TGTGCCAGCAGCCGAGGAGAATTCGACAGGGATACGCAGTATTTT. Translating it yields CASSRGEFDRDTQYF.

This chain joins TRBV5-1 and TRBJ2-7, with 8 nucleotides matching TRBD1. The germline V gene encodes CDR1 SGHRS and CDR2 YFSETQ. This CDR3 has 15 amino acids. V shed 0 bases, J shed 4 bases, and the junction held 6 bases outside the gene matches. Here the CDR3 DNA reads TGCGCCAGCAGCTTGGATATCGGGACAGGATACGAGCAGTACTTC. Its protein is CASSLDIGTGYEQYF.

This sequence joins TRBV6-1 and TRBJ1-5; weak D call: TRBD1 (6 bases). V lost 11 bases and J lost 2, with 16 bases in between. This CDR3 has 14 residues. Germline V CDR1 and CDR2: MNHNS, SASEGT. CDR3 coding DNA: TGTGCCTCCACCCAGGGGACCGGCAATCAGCCCCAGCATTTT. Protein product: CASTQGTGNQPQHF.

As to this clone: An end of the junction does not agree with germline; a read error may underlie this. This chain links TRBV7-9 with TRBJ2-2; 9 bases agree with TRBD1. This CDR3 contains 15 residues. Germline V lookup: CDR1 SEHNR, CDR2 FQNEAQ (reference sequence). CDR3 nucleotides: TGTTCCAGCAGCTCGACAGGGGGGAGCGCCGGGGAGCTGTTTTTT. This translates into CSSSSTGGSAGELFF. Based on the CDR3 plus reference TRBV7-9 and TRBJ2-2, the full variable domain is DTGVSQNPRHKITKRGQNVTFRCDPISEHNRLYWYRQTLGQGPEFLTYFQNEAQLEKSRLLSDRFSAERPKGSFSTLEIQRTEQGDSAMYLCSSSSTGGSAGELFFGEGSRLTVL.

The rearrangement joins TRBV7-2 to TRBJ2-5; 7 bases agree with TRBD2. The CDR3 has 14 residues. Germline V gives CDR1 SGHTA, CDR2 FQGNSA. V dropped 2 bases and J dropped 4; count of bases not matched to a gene: 4. In DNA, the CDR3 is TGTGCCAGCAGCTTAAGCGGGAAGTCAGAGACCCAGTACTTC. Its translation is CASSLSGKSETQYF.

This chain uses TRBV29-1 with TRBJ1-2; 9 nucleotides align to TRBD1. V was pared by 0 bases and J by 0 bases, with 11 bases of the junction left unmatched. CDR3 length: 18 amino acids. Germline V gives CDR1 SQVTM, CDR2 ANQGSEA. The CDR3 spells CSVEDPRDRALANYGYTF. The CDR3 DNA reads TGCAGCGTTGAAGATCCTCGGGACAGGGCGTTAGCTAACTATGGCTACACCTTC.

This clone was seen a handful of times. This sequence joins TRBV7-8 and TRBJ2-1, with 9 bases matching TRBD2. J lost 3 bases, V lost 5 bases, and 5 bases had no gene match. CDR1 is SGHVS and CDR2 is FQNEAQ in the germline V gene. The CDR3 runs 15 residues. This CDR3 reads CASSPLAGRYNEQFF. CDR3 nucleotide sequence: TGTGCCAGCAGCCCTCTAGCGGGGCGCTACAATGAGCAGTTCTTC.

The rearrangement links TRBV10-3 to TRBJ2-7, with D perhaps TRBD2 (6 bases). Trimming pared 3 bases from V and 2 bases from J, leaving 11 bases between. The CDR3 has 14 amino acids. The germline CDR1 and CDR2 sequences are ENHRY and SYGVKD. This chain's CDR3 is CAISEGGLTYEQYF. CDR3 DNA: TGTGCCATCAGTGAAGGAGGGCTCACCTACGAGCAGTACTTC.

V usage is TRBV2 and J usage is TRBJ2-7; D is unclear. Trimming removed 4 bases from V and 7 bases from J, with 8 bases in between. CDR3 size: 11 residues. CDR1 SNHLY and CDR2 FYNNEI come from the germline V gene. The CDR3 reads CASSGDAEQYF. CDR3 nucleotides: TGTGCCAGCAGTGGCGATGCGGAGCAGTACTTC.

The chain recombines TRBV5-1 with TRBJ1-3, with TRBD1 as a possible D gene (5 bases). Germline CDR1 SGHRS, CDR2 YFSETQ. The CDR3 loop spans 13 amino acids. Trimming removed 4 bases from V and 4 bases from J, with 9 bases in between. The CDR3 DNA follows: TGCGCCAGCAGCCCGGAGGGGGGAAACACCATATATTTT. Its translation: CASSPEGGNTIYF. The full variable domain, in which reference TRBV5-1 and TRBJ1-3 provide the parts outside the CDR3, is KAGVTQTPRYLIKTRGQQVTLSCSPISGHRSVSWYQQTPGQGLQFLFEYFSETQRNKGNFPGRFSGRQFSNSRSEMNVSTLELGDSALYLCASSPEGGNTIYFGEGSWLTVV.

This chain joins TRBV10-3 and TRBJ1-2; 8 bases are a match to TRBD1. V gave up 9 bases and J gave up 8 bases; unmatched junction bases: 8. Per the germline V gene, CDR1 is ENHRY and CDR2 is SYGVKD. The CDR3 runs 12 residues. For the CDR3, the DNA is TGTGCCATACAACAGGGGGGTAAAGGCTACACCTTC. This sequence encodes CAIQQGGKGYTF.